One sample yielded the 25 T cell receptor beta chains listed below, sequenced in a study of blood T cell repertoires in COVID-19. Measured with immunoSEQ multiplex PCR; TCRdb has only the in-frame clones, and not every one. The sample has over 95,000 clones; around 89% are singletons. The sample taken for sequencing was peripheral blood. These receptors originate from a human donor with acute or convalescent COVID-19. The donor label of this sample is uncertain.

Worth noting for this clone: The sample contains more than one DNA sequence encoding this CDR3. The chain recombines TRBV5-1 with TRBJ2-6; no firm D call. Germline lookup yields CDR1 SGHRS and CDR2 YFSETQ. The CDR3 is 15 residues long. V gave up 2 bases and J gave up 0 bases, with 6 bases separating them. DNA for the CDR3: TGCGCCAGCAGCTTTGGCGGCTCTGGGGCCAACGTCCTGACTTTC. Its translation: CASSFGGSGANVLTF.

The rearrangement joins TRBV20-1 to TRBJ2-3; no clear D gene. The CDR3 is 11 residues long. The V end lost 7 bases, the J end lost 1 base, and 6 bases lay between the germline ends. Germline V lookup: CDR1 DFQATT, CDR2 SNEGSKA (reference sequence). The CDR3 loop is CSVSGTDTQYF. The CDR3 DNA reads TGCAGTGTGTCGGGCACAGATACGCAGTATTTT.

The chain couples TRBV27 to TRBJ1-2, with TRBD1 matching 7 bases. The CDR3 runs to 14 residues. Looked up from germline, CDR1 is MNHEY and CDR2 is SMNVEV (reference sequence). Losses at the gene ends were 5 bases for V and 5 bases for J; bases not matched to a gene: 8. The CDR3 here is CASSAGGGGYGYTF. CDR3 coding DNA: TGTGCCAGCAGTGCCGGAGGGGGCGGTTATGGCTACACCTTC.

The genes are TRBV7-9 and TRBJ2-4; D is unclear. CDR3 length equals 16 residues. Germline lookup yields CDR1 SEHNR and CDR2 FQNEAQ (reference sequence). The V and J ends lost 1 base and 1 base respectively, with 11 bases between them. In DNA, the CDR3 is TGTGCCAGCAGCTTAGGCGAATACGCCGCCAAAAACATTCAGTACTTC. Its translation is CASSLGEYAAKNIQYF.

The table lists this clone with a few counts. The V and J genes are TRBV7-9 and TRBJ1-1; 9 nucleotides line up with TRBD1. Germline CDR1 reads SEHNR; CDR2 reads FQNEAQ (reference sequence). V was clipped by 5 bases and J by 4 bases; unmatched bases: 5. There are 14 residues in the CDR3. CDR3 in amino acids: CASSTGTGSTEAFF. In nucleotides, the CDR3 is TGTGCCAGCAGCACCGGGACAGGGTCCACTGAAGCTTTCTTT.

This clone was detected only once. The J gene is TRBJ1-2, the V gene TRBV10-3, with 8 bases identical to TRBD1. The V segment lost 3 bases and the J segment 6 bases; nucleotides outside the gene matches: 3. Per germline, CDR1 ENHRY and CDR2 SYGVKD. The CDR3 has 13 amino acids. The CDR3: CAISETGGHGYTF. The CDR3 DNA is TGTGCCATCAGTGAAACAGGGGGTCATGGCTACACCTTC.

The V gene is TRBV5-6, the J gene TRBJ1-5; 7 bases are shared with TRBD1. Germline V CDR1 and CDR2: SGHDT, YYEEEE. This CDR3 comprises 15 residues. V trimming: 4 bases; J trimming: 6 bases; junction bases outside the gene matches: 10. The chain's CDR3 is CASSIDRVVGQPQHF. CDR3 coding DNA: TGTGCCAGCAGCATCGACAGGGTAGTAGGTCAGCCCCAGCATTTT.

The chain carries TRBV2 and TRBJ1-3; maybe TRBD1 (6 bases). Germline V gives CDR1 SNHLY, CDR2 FYNNEI. The CDR3 contains 16 residues. The V gene lost 6 bases and the J gene lost 4 bases, with 19 bases spanning the gap. The CDR3 sequence is CASRETTTGIGNTIYF. As DNA, the CDR3 is TGTGCCAGCAGGGAAACTACCACAGGGATCGGAAACACCATATATTTT.

This chain uses TRBV14 with TRBJ2-1; D unclear. The CDR3 contains 13 residues. CDR1 is SGHDN and CDR2 is FVKESK in the germline V gene. The V end was cut by 2 bases, the J end by 9 bases, with 11 bases between. The CDR3 spells CASSQSAPGEQFF. The CDR3 DNA is TGTGCCAGCAGCCAATCCGCACCCGGTGAGCAGTTCTTC.

The rearrangement uses TRBV3-1 (or the pseudogene TRBV3-2) and TRBJ2-7; 7 bases are a match to TRBD2. Per the germline V gene, CDR1 is LGHDT and CDR2 is YNNKEL (reference sequence). The CDR3 length is 13 residues. V lost 2 bases, J lost 6 bases, and 4 bases stayed unmatched. CDR3 protein: CASSQFGLVEQYF. The CDR3 DNA sequence: TGTGCCAGCAGCCAATTCGGACTAGTCGAGCAGTACTTC.

This clone was seen a handful of times. The chain has TRBV6-5 and TRBJ2-7, with 12 bases aligning to TRBD2. V dropped 6 bases and J dropped 6; count of bases not matched to a gene: 6. The CDR3 loop spans 14 amino acids. Germline loops: CDR1 MNHEY, CDR2 SVGAGI. CDR3 amino acids: CASRETSGSSEQYF. DNA for the CDR3: TGTGCCAGCAGAGAGACTAGCGGGAGTTCCGAGCAGTACTTC.

Only one count was recorded for this clone. This chain uses TRBV4-1 with TRBJ2-5; TRBD1 matches 8 bases. This CDR3 is built from 18 residues. J was trimmed by 4 bases and V by 1 base; bases with no gene match: 14. Germline lookup yields CDR1 MGHRA and CDR2 YSYEKL. The CDR3 sequence is CASSQGGMRQGWGETQYF. The CDR3 DNA reads as TGCGCCAGCAGCCAAGGTGGAATGAGACAGGGGTGGGGAGAGACCCAGTACTTC.

This clone was observed once. The chain employs TRBV6-5 and TRBJ1-1; the D gene is possibly TRBD1 (5 bases). Germline values: CDR1 MNHEY, CDR2 SVGAGI. V gave up 6 bases and J gave up 1 base, with 9 bases separating them. The CDR3 totals 13 residues. CDR3 sequence reads: CASRQTGNTEAFF. DNA for the CDR3: TGTGCCAGCAGACAAACAGGGAACACTGAAGCTTTCTTT.

This clone has just one count. Here the CDR3 reads CASSFWGGTRGEAFF. For the CDR3, the DNA is TGTGCCAGCAGTTTCTGGGGAGGGACAAGGGGTGAAGCTTTCTTT. The chain combines TRBV27 with TRBJ1-1; D perhaps matches TRBD1 (6 bases). Per the germline V gene, CDR1 is MNHEY and CDR2 is SMNVEV (reference sequence). V lost 3 bases, J lost 7 bases, and 18 bases lay in between. The CDR3 extends over 15 amino acids.

This chain uses TRBV29-1 with TRBJ2-2, with TRBD1 matching over 8 bases. Trimming cost V 6 bases and J 3 bases; bases outside gene matches: 6. Looked up from germline, CDR1 is SQVTM and CDR2 is ANQGSEA. CDR3 length equals 14 residues. CDR3 region: CSVKGQDYTGELFF. The CDR3 coding sequence is TGCAGCGTGAAGGGACAGGACTACACCGGGGAGCTGTTTTTT.

This chain joins TRBV6-1 and TRBJ2-7; D possibly corresponds to TRBD1 (6 bases). The CDR3 sequence is 12 residues long. V lost 2 bases to trimming and J lost 5 bases, with 7 bases between them. Germline loops: CDR1 MNHNS, CDR2 SASEGT. This CDR3 is CASSEKGDEQYF. The CDR3 DNA is TGTGCCAGCAGTGAAAAGGGGGACGAGCAGTACTTC.

The chain employs TRBV28 and TRBJ1-2; 9 bases align to TRBD1. Per germline, CDR1 MDHEN and CDR2 SYDVKM. This CDR3 region has 14 residues. The V and J ends lost 2 bases and 7 bases, in that order; junction bases with no gene match: 5. This chain's CDR3 is CASSLRDREGGYTF. The DNA of the CDR3 is TGTGCCAGCAGTTTAAGGGACAGGGAAGGTGGCTACACCTTC.

The rearrangement joins TRBV27 to TRBJ1-6, with 9 positions matching TRBD1. V shed 1 base, J shed 10 bases, and the junction held 8 bases outside the gene matches. The CDR3 contains 16 residues. Germline V CDR1 and CDR2: MNHEY, SMNVEV (reference sequence). CDR3 protein: CASSLFPGTGYSPLHF. CDR3 nucleotides: TGTGCCAGCAGTTTATTCCCCGGGACAGGGTACTCACCCCTCCACTTT.

This clone appeared a single time. J is TRBJ2-7 and V is TRBV7-8, with TRBD1 identical over 8 bases. This CDR3 is 19 amino acids long. Germline V CDR1 and CDR2: SGHVS, FQNEAQ. J gave up 5 bases and V 2 bases, and 20 bases lay outside the gene matches. The chain's CDR3 is CASSLSRTGFSSWSNEQYF. CDR3 DNA sequence: TGTGCCAGCAGCTTATCCAGGACAGGGTTTTCGAGTTGGTCAAACGAGCAGTACTTC.

Of note for this clone: A read error may produce the germline difference seen at one junction end. This rearrangement joins TRBV4-1 to TRBJ2-1; TRBD2 agrees at 8 bases. The CDR3 covers 17 residues. CDR1 is MGHRA and CDR2 is YSYEKL in the germline V gene. The CDR3 loop reads CANSQDSRGGFYNEQFF. The CDR3 region has the DNA TGCGCCAACAGCCAAGATTCACGGGGGGGTTTCTACAATGAGCAGTTCTTC.

The chain combines TRBV28 with TRBJ1-5; D perhaps matches TRBD1 (5 bases). The CDR3 runs to 18 residues. The ends were cut back, 7 bases at V and 7 bases at J, with 29 bases in the middle. CDR1 is MDHEN, CDR2 SYDVKM, per germline. The CDR3 DNA sequence: TGTGCCAGCACCACAGGATTGACACAAATAGCCGCGGTGCAGCCCCAGCATTTT. This gives the protein CASTTGLTQIAAVQPQHF.

The chain links TRBV11-3 to TRBJ2-3, with TRBD1 identical over 12 bases. In germline, CDR1 is SGHNT, CDR2 YENEEA. The CDR3 spans 14 residues. The V segment lost 5 bases and the J segment 5 bases; nucleotides outside the gene matches: 2. The CDR3 here is CASSRDRGQDTQYF. In nucleotides, the CDR3 is TGTGCCAGCAGCCGGGACAGGGGGCAAGATACGCAGTATTTT. Filled out from reference TRBV11-3 and TRBJ2-3, the complete variable domain reads EAGVVQSPRYKIIEKKQPVAFWCNPISGHNTLYWYLQNLGQGPELLIRYENEEAVDDSQLPKDRFSAERLKGVDSTLKIQPAELGDSAVYLCASSRDRGQDTQYFGPGTRLTVL.

This chain connects TRBV2 to TRBJ2-5, with TRBD1 matching 9 bases. J was trimmed by 4 bases and V by 2 bases; bases with no gene match: 2. This CDR3 is 14 amino acids long. From germline, CDR1 is SNHLY and CDR2 FYNNEI. The CDR3 is CASSEWGQGETQYF. The DNA of the CDR3 is TGTGCCAGCAGTGAATGGGGACAGGGAGAGACCCAGTACTTC.

This clone has a single count. This chain links TRBV6-1 with TRBJ1-4, with no clear D. Deletions cut 2 bases from V and 4 bases from J, with 11 bases between. Germline CDR1 reads MNHNS; CDR2 reads SASEGT. The CDR3 is 15 amino acids. CDR3 coding DNA: TGTGCCAGCAGTGAACGGGGATCCAGTAATGAAAAACTGTTTTTT. Protein: CASSERGSSNEKLFF.

The chain recombines TRBV5-1 with TRBJ2-3; D is uncertain. The CDR3 consists of 16 residues. Germline CDR1 and CDR2: SGHRS and YFSETQ. Trimming removed 0 bases at V and 4 bases at J, with 15 bases between. The CDR3: CASSLDSRKPPDTQYF. CDR3 DNA sequence: TGCGCCAGCAGCTTGGACAGCCGAAAACCCCCAGATACGCAGTATTTT.